This T cell receptor (beta chain) was sequenced in a study of T cell responses to AZD1222 COVID-19 vaccine. Study findings and constraints: No day 14 peak samples; only post-peak repertoires were characterized. Clonal diversity may have been underestimated in mostly white British donors. At study baseline, merely more than 5 AZD1222 recipients were seropositive. The reported proportion of spike-specific TCRs targeting unmutated variant regions was nearly half.

TCRdb's table, derived via immunoSEQ multiplex PCR, lists solely in-frame clones and lacks some. The data show 150,000 to 200,000 clones, with 94% seen just once and approximately 0.64% held by the top ten. Of note for this clone: Its antigen is not known.

The germline V gene has CDR1 MNHEY and CDR2 SMNVEV (reference sequence). The CDR3 is 16 residues long. The V gene lost 5 bases and the J gene lost 1 base, with 18 bases spanning the gap. This chain uses TRBV27 with TRBJ2-7, with D possibly being TRBD1 (6 bases). Sequences were derived from peripheral blood, sampled on day 0 of AZD1222 vaccination. This clonotype was sampled from an adult in good health. The CDR3 coding sequence is TGTGCCAGCAGTCTGAAACAGGACAGAAATTCCTACGAGCAGTACTTC. As protein: CASSLKQDRNSYEQYF.